The sequence of this T cell receptor beta chain was determined in a study of early stage breast cancer tumors. TCRdb's table, derived via immunoSEQ multiplex PCR, lists solely in-frame clones and lacks some. The sample has 70,000 or so clones; less than 90% are singletons. V lost 0 bases, J lost 0 bases, and 6 bases lay in between. This CDR3 region has 14 residues. Germline CDR1 reads SGHRS; CDR2 reads YFSETQ. The rearrangement uses TRBV5-1 and TRBJ1-1; the D is unclear. The sample consisted of blood. The receptor was derived from a person in their 40s with breast cancer. The CDR3 spells CASSLVRMNTEAFF. The CDR3 nucleotides read TGCGCCAGCAGCTTGGTCCGAATGAACACTGAAGCTTTCTTT.